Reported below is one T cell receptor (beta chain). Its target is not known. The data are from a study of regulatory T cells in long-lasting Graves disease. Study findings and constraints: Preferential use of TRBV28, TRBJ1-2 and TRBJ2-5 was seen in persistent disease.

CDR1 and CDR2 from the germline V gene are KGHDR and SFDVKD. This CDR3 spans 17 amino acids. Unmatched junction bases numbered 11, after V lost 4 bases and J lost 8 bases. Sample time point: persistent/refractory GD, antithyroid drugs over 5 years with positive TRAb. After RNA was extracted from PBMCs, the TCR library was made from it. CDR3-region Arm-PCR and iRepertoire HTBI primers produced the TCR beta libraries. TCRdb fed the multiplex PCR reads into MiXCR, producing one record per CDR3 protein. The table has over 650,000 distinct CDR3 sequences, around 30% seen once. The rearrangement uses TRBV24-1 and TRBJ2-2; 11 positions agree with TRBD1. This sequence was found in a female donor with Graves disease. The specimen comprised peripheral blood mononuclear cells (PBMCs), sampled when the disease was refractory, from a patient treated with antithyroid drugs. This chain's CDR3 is CATSDRKGQGASGELFF. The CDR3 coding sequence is TGTGCCACCAGTGACCGAAAAGGACAGGGGGCATCGGGGGAGCTGTTTTTT.